This TCR beta chain was identified in a study of blood T cell repertoires in COVID-19. Study in general: Specimens from acute and convalescent COVID-19 originated in the United States, Italy and Spain.

In terms of age and location, participants ranged from about 18 to 90 years and lived in about 25 US areas. Assignment of participants to cohorts was predicated upon participant-reported clinical history. Authors' data handling: The authors estimated nucleated cell counts from reference gene primer amplification. This table comes from immunoSEQ multiplex PCR, and its TCRdb copy is limited to in-frame clones, with some not included. Clonal size and the V and J genes are those of that table, whereas D and trimming came from the DNA. Among 150,000 to 170,000 clones listed, about 86% were seen once. This CDR3 contains 15 residues. Germline CDR1 SGHTA, CDR2 FQGNSA. With 2 bases clipped from V and 10 bases from J, the junction kept 5 bases outside the gene matches.

J is TRBJ2-1 and V is TRBV7-2; TRBD2 matches 13 bases. This receptor was identified in a man in his fifties who had recovered from COVID-19. The specimen was PBMCs or T cells enriched from blood (not recorded which). The CDR3 reads CASSLQLAGGNEQFF. CDR3 nucleotides: TGTGCCAGCAGCTTACAACTAGCGGGGGGGAACGAGCAGTTCTTC. Full variable domain (missing parts from reference TRBV7-2 and TRBJ2-1): GAGVSQSPSNKVTEKGKDVELRCDPISGHTALYWYRQSLGQGLEFLIYFQGNSAPDKSGLPSDRFSAERTGGSVSTLTIQRTQQEDSAVYLCASSLQLAGGNEQFFGPGTRLTVL.